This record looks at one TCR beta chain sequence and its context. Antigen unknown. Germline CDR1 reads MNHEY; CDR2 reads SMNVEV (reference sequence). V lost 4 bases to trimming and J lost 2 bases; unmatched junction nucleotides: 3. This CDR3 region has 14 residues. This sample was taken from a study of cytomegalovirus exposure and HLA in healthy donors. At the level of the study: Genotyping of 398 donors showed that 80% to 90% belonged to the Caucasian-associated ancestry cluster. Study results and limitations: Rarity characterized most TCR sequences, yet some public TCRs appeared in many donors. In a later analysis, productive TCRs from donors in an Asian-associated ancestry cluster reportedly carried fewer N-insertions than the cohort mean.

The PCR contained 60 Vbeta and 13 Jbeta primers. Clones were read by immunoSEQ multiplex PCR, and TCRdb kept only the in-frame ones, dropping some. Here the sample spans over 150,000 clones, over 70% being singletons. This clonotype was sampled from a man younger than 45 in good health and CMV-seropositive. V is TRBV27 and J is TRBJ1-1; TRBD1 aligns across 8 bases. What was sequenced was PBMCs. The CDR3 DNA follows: TGTGCCAGCAGTTACAGGGGGGGTAACACTGAAGCTTTCTTT. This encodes CASSYRGGNTEAFF.